Given below is one T cell receptor beta chain in context. No cognate antigen has been identified for it. No base-level quality is on record; no much larger clone is a single base apart. The CDR3, cysteine through phenylalanine, is 19 amino acids long. Solely the CDR3 DNA is kept, with 57 bases framed from the first base. CDR1 and CDR2 are read off the germline V gene as SNHLY and FYNNEI. A distance of 35 bases separates the germline ends of V and J, which lose 7 bases and 8 bases respectively. For TCRbeta CDR3 sequencing, genomic DNA was extracted from sorted cells using the QIAGEN DNeasy Blood and Tissue Kit. Through immunoSEQ, high-throughput TCRbeta CDR3 sequencing was done commercially, including PCR amplification with internal controls and bias correction. The original pipeline was this. Unique productive TCRbeta sequences were defined by CDR3 nucleotide sequence when primers matched and otherwise by CDR3 amino acid sequence together with Vbeta and Jbeta genes. To correct for sorting error, sequences found in more than one sorted population at a frequency ratio of 2:1 or less were discarded, and the remaining shared sequences were assigned to the population with the higher frequency. A sequence was defined as donor-reactive if the sequence was expanded at least 5-fold in CFSE-low cells compared with unstimulated cells and had a frequency of at least 0.01% in CFSE-low cells. Jensen-Shannon divergence calculated on the top 100 TCRbeta sequences ranked by frequency was used to measure repertoire divergence. For any sample with multiple sequencing runs, sorting error was corrected in each run separately before the runs were pooled. Not all clones reach the TCRdb copy of this immuneACCESS table, which keeps in-frame sequences only. Checked studies attribute under half of the gap to unresolved V genes and leave the rest unexplained. V, J and clone size are taken as reported in that table, and D and trimming were inferred from the DNA itself. This sample has nearly 50,000 clones in its table, and about nine tenths of those were observed once. The top ten hold 15% to 17% of the sample.

The source of the sample is a study of Tregs in tolerant kidney transplant recipients (dated by TCRdb to the late 2010s). With regard to the full study: The study used TCRbeta sequencing to identify donor-specific regulatory T cells before combined kidney and bone marrow transplantation, then tracked those cells after transplant. Study-wide findings and limitations: Donor-specific Treg expansion exceeded global Treg expansion in tolerant patients, suggesting antigen-driven rather than nonspecific expansion. Biological reproducibility was not examined directly, but technical replication error appeared to be minimal. Expanding Tregs with activated donor B cells appeared to identify the most biologically relevant and donor-specific TCRbeta repertoire. Because only a small number of patients were included, the study had limitations, and the results will need to be validated in larger populations as well as under other immunosuppression protocols. PCR primers changed over time for some patients, so nucleotide-level comparison across those patients' samples was not possible.

The transplants used related donors along with nonmyeloablative bone marrow transplantation, and in the human trials mixed chimerism was transient. Unstimulated Tregs (CD4+CD25+CD127-), CD4+ non-Tregs (CD4+CD25-), CD4 and CD8 cells were FACS-sorted from thawed PBMCs. A few combined kidney and bone marrow transplant recipients from the ITN036ST trial were included as patients, and samples were available only from these trial subjects. Healthy control blood was processed to PBMCs by Ficoll density gradient and cryopreserved, and patient PBMCs were collected before and after transplant. The specimen comprised CD8+ T cells from blood (PBMCs), sampled 12 months after the transplant. The clonotype comes from a human patient who received a combined kidney and bone marrow transplant. After a transplant, the donor of the graft may account for some T cells. Recombination connected TRBV2 to TRBJ1-2, with TRBD1 perhaps the D gene, on 5 matching bases. The DNA sequence is TGTGCCAGCAAACAGGAGACCTCCCTGGCCAAGGATGCGGATCGAGGCTACACCTTC. Its coded protein is CASKQETSLAKDADRGYTF.